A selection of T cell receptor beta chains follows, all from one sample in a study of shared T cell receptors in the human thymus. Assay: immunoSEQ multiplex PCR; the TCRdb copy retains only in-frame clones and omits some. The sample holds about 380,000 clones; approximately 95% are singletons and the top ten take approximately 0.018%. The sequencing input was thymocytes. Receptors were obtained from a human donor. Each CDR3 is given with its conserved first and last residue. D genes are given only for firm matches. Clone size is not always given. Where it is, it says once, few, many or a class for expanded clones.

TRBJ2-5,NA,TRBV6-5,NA,CASSRWGLGETQYF,TGTGCCAGCAGTAGGTGGGGCTTGGGGGAGACCCAGTACTTC
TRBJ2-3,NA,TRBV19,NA,CASSPSRGACTDTQYF,TGTGCCAGTAGCCCCTCCCGGGGGGCTTGCACAGATACGCAGTATTTT
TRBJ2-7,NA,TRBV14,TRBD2,CASSHTLLAGDGGEQYF,TGTGCCAGCAGCCATACACTGTTAGCGGGAGATGGTGGCGAGCAGTACTTC
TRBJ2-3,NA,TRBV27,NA,CASSFYYQITDTQYF,TGTGCCAGCAGTTTTTATTATCAGATCACAGATACGCAGTATTTT
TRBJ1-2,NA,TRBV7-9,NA,CASSPLGARDCGYTF,TGTGCCAGCAGCCCTTTGGGGGCCCGGGATTGTGGCTACACCTTC
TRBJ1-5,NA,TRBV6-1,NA,CASSEEGWGQPQHF,TGTGCCAGCAGTGAAGAAGGGTGGGGTCAGCCCCAGCATTTT
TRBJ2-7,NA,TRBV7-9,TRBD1,CASSYLQGADEQYF,TGTGCCAGCAGCTATTTACAGGGGGCGGACGAGCAGTACTTC
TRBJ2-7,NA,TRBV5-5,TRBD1,CASSGTGSSYEQYF,TGTGCCAGCTCCGGGACAGGTAGCTCCTACGAGCAGTACTTC
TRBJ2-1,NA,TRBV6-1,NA,CASSEYEQFF,TGTGCCAGCAGTGAATATGAGCAGTTCTTC
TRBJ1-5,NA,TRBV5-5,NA,CASSLSRSSNQPQHF,TGTGCCAGCAGCTTGTCACGGTCAAGCAATCAGCCCCAGCATTTT
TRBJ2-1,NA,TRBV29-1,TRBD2,CSVLSGRADNEQFF,TGCAGCGTGCTTAGCGGGAGGGCCGACAATGAGCAGTTCTTC
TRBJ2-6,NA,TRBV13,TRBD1,CASSPGQGGSGANVLTF,TGTGCCAGCAGTCCGGGACAGGGTGGATCTGGGGCCAACGTCCTGACTTTC
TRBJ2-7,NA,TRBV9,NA,CASSLRWGWEQYF,TGTGCCAGCAGCCTAAGATGGGGTTGGGAGCAGTACTTC
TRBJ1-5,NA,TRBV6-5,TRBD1,CASRCDRDDQPQHF,TGTGCCAGCAGATGCGACAGGGACGATCAGCCCCAGCATTTT
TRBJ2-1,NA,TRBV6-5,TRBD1,CASSYSGQGQFF,TGTGCCAGCAGTTACTCCGGACAGGGGCAGTTCTTC
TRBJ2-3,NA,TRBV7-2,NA,CASSLGGRREWSDTQYF,TGTGCCAGCAGCTTAGGGGGGCGGCGGGAGTGGTCAGATACGCAGTATTTT
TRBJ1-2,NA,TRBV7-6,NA,CASSLDPDRHYGYTF,TGTGCCAGCAGCTTAGACCCAGACCGCCACTATGGCTACACCTTC
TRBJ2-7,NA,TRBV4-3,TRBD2,CASSQDPFGLAGGYEQYF,TGCGCCAGCAGCCAAGACCCCTTCGGACTAGCGGGAGGCTACGAGCAGTACTTC
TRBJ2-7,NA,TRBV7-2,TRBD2,CASSWKREKDEQYF,TGTGCCAGCAGTTGGAAGCGGGAGAAGGACGAGCAGTACTTC
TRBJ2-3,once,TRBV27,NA,CASSSDPSRGDTQYF,TGTGCCAGCAGTTCGGACCCCTCGAGGGGAGATACGCAGTATTTT
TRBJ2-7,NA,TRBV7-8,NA,CASSLVSEQYF,TGTGCCAGCAGCTTAGTTAGCGAGCAGTACTTC
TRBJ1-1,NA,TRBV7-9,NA,CASSLEPEAFF,TGTGCCAGCAGCTTAGAACCCGAAGCTTTCTTT
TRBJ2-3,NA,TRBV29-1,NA,CSVEEVKPFGTDTQYF,TGCAGCGTTGAAGAGGTCAAGCCTTTTGGCACAGATACGCAGTATTTT
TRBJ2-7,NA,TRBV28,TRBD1,CASSLRLDRGPFEQYF,TGTGCCAGCAGTTTACGCCTGGACAGGGGGCCGTTCGAGCAGTACTTC
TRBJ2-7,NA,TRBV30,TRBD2,CAWSWTSGSYSSVCEQYF,TGTGCCTGGAGTTGGACTAGCGGGAGTTATTCGTCAGTCTGCGAGCAGTACTTC
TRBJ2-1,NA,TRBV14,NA,CASSHRKGNEQFF,TGTGCCAGCAGCCACCGAAAGGGCAATGAGCAGTTCTTC
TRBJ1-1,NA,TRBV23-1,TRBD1,CASSQSGQGRAFF,TGCGCCAGCAGTCAATCGGGACAGGGGCGGGCTTTCTTT
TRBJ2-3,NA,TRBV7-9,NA,CASSPSGRVTDTQYF,TGTGCCAGCAGCCCTTCGGGAAGGGTAACAGATACGCAGTATTTT
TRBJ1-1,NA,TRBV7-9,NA,CASSLAVVRGRLSTEAFF,TGTGCCAGCAGCTTAGCGGTGGTACGGGGACGGCTGAGCACTGAAGCTTTCTTT
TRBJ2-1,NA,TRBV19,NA,CASSIGKGPTITYNEQFF,TGTGCCAGTAGTATTGGGAAGGGCCCGACCATCACCTACAATGAGCAGTTCTTC
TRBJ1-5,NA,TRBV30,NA,CAWSVEGGNQPQHF,TGTGCCTGGAGTGTAGAGGGGGGCAATCAGCCCCAGCATTTT
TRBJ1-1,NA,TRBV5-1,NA,CASSLVAQGGVNTEAFF,TGCGCCAGCAGCTTGGTAGCCCAGGGAGGTGTGAACACTGAAGCTTTCTTT
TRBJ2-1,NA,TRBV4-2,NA,CASSQAVSSSSYNEQFF,TGTGCCAGCAGCCAAGCTGTTAGCTCCAGCTCCTACAATGAGCAGTTCTTC
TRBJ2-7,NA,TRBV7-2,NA,CASSVEQTATYEQYF,TGTGCCAGCAGCGTAGAACAGACAGCGACCTACGAGCAGTACTTC
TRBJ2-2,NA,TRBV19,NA,CATTRENNGELFF,TGTGCCACAACCCGGGAAAATAACGGGGAGCTGTTTTTT
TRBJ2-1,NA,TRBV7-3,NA,CASSLFRGVSNEQFF,TGTGCCAGCAGCTTATTTAGGGGGGTCAGCAATGAGCAGTTCTTC
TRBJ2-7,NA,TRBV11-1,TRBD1,CASSPHRDRGLHEQYF,TGTGCCAGCAGCCCCCACCGGGACAGGGGTCTCCACGAGCAGTACTTC
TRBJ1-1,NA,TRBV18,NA,CASSRKETEAFF,TGTGCCAGCTCAAGGAAGGAGACTGAAGCTTTCTTT
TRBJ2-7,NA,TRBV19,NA,CATRSQGQNYEQYF,TGTGCCACCCGATCTCAAGGACAAAACTACGAGCAGTACTTC
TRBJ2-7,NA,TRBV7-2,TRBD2,CASSPQLAGDYEQYF,TGTGCCAGCAGCCCCCAACTAGCGGGAGACTACGAGCAGTACTTC
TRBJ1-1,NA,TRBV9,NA,CASSVRGDTEAFF,TGTGCCAGCAGCGTAAGGGGAGACACTGAAGCTTTCTTT
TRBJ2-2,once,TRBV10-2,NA,CASSERLRFSSPNTGELFF,TGCGCCAGCAGTGAGAGGCTCCGTTTTTCGTCGCCCAACACCGGGGAGCTGTTTTTT
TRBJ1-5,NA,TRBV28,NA,CASSLSCRGKGNQPQHF,TGTGCCAGCAGTTTAAGTTGCAGGGGTAAGGGAAATCAGCCCCAGCATTTT
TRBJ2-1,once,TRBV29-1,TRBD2,CSVEETETSGGYNEQFF,TGCAGCGTTGAAGAAACGGAGACTAGCGGGGGCTACAATGAGCAGTTCTTC
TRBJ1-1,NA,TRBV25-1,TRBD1,CASSGGTGGKKKDTEAFF,TGTGCCAGCAGTGGGGGGACAGGGGGAAAAAAGAAAGACACTGAAGCTTTCTTT
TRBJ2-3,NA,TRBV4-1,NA,CASSQDNNPTDTQYF,TGCGCCAGCAGCCAAGATAACAACCCCACAGATACGCAGTATTTT
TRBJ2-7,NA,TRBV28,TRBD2,CASSLSQLAGTYEQYF,TGTGCCAGCAGTTTATCCCAACTAGCGGGGACCTACGAGCAGTACTTC
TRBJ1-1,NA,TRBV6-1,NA,CASTLTGNTEAFF,TGTGCCAGCACCCTGACAGGGAACACTGAAGCTTTCTTT
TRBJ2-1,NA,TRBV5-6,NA,CASSLSEGSPSYNEQFF,TGTGCCAGCAGCTTGTCGGAAGGGAGCCCGTCCTACAATGAGCAGTTCTTC
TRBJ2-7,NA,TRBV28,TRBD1,CASSPGTGPYEQYF,TGTGCCAGCAGCCCCGGGACAGGACCCTACGAGCAGTACTTC
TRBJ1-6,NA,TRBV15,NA,CATSRDKRINSPLHF,TGTGCCACCAGCAGAGATAAGCGGATTAATTCACCCCTCCACTTT
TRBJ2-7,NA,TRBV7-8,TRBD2,CARAGVEQYF,TGTGCCAGGGCGGGAGTCGAGCAGTACTTC